This TCR beta chain was captured in a study of T cells after somatic rescue of genetic block (dated by TCRdb to about 2020). Study-wide context: The study assessed how robust, over the long term, a T-cell system was when the system had developed through somatic rescue of a genetic block in T-cell development.

The cysteine opens and the phenylalanine closes a CDR3 of 12 amino acids. Only the CDR3 portion is preserved as DNA: 36 bases, with reading frame beginning at the first base. In the germline V gene (reference sequence), CDR1 corresponds to SGHNT and CDR2 to YYREEE. Trimming takes 4 bases from V and 1 base from J, and the germline ends sit 5 bases apart. The sample holds one count of this clone. Its antigen remains undetermined. Per-base qualities were not stored, and no clone one base away is much larger. Preparation of the library involved the immunoSEQ multiplex PCR assay. TCRdb mirrors the immuneACCESS table, restricted to in-frame sequences. Some clones are absent from its copies; in checked studies, under half trace to an unresolved V gene, and the reason for the others is unknown. Counted in this sample were 68,000 or so clones; 85% to 95% of them appeared once. Of the sample, 2.5% to 3.5% is held by the ten largest clones.

Sample: peripheral blood mononuclear cells (PBMCs). The chain was built from TRBV5-4 and TRBJ2-5; no D gene call is confident. The sequence was obtained from a man aged 35 to 55. The nucleotides read TGTGCCAGCAGCCGGCTCCAAGAGACCCAGTACTTC. Translated, it gives CASSRLQETQYF.